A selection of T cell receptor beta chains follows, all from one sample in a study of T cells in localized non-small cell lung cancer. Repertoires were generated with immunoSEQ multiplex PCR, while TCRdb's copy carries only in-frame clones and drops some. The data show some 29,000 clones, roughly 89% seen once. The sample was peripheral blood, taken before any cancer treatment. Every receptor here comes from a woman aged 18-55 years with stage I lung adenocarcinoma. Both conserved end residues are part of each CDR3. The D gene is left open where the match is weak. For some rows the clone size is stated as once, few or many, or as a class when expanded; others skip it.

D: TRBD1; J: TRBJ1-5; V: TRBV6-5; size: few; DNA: TGTGCCAGCGGGACAGGGGGGGTCATCAATCAGCCCCAGCATTTT; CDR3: CASGTGGVINQPQHF
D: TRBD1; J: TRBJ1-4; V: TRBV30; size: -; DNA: TGTGCCTGGAGGACGGACAGGGCTAATGAAAAACTGTTTTTT; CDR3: CAWRTDRANEKLFF
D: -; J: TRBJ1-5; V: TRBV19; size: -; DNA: TGTGCCAGTAGTATAGATCACATCGGGGATCAGCCCCAGCATTTT; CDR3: CASSIDHIGDQPQHF
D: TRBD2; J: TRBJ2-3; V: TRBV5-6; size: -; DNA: TGTGCCAGCAGCTTGGAACTAGCGGGTTACATGTATTTT; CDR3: CASSLELAGYMYF
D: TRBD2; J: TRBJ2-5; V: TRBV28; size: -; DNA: TGTGCCAGCAGTTTACAGATGGGACTAGCGGGAGTGAGGGAGACCCAGTACTTC; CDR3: CASSLQMGLAGVRETQYF
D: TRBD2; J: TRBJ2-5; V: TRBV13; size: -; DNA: TGTGCCAGCAGCTTAGGTGGACTAGCAAGAGAGACCCAGTACTTC; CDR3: CASSLGGLARETQYF
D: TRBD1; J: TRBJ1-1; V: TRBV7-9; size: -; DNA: TGTGCCAGCAGCCCCCGGACAGGGAAGAACACTGAAGCTTTCTTT; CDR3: CASSPRTGKNTEAFF
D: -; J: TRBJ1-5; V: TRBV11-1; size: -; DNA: TGTGCCAGCAGCTTATCCCACAATCAGCCCCAGCATTTT; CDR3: CASSLSHNQPQHF
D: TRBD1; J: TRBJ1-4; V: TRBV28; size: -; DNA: TGTGCCAGCACCCCTTTAGGACAGGGAAAAAAACTGTTTTTT; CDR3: CASTPLGQGKKLFF
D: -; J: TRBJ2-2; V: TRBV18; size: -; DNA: TGTGCCAGCTCACCACAAACACTGCTGAACACCGGGGAGCTGTTTTTT; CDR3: CASSPQTLLNTGELFF
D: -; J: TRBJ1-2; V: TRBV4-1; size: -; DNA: TGCGCCAGCAGCCAGGACGGTTATGGCTACACCTTC; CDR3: CASSQDGYGYTF